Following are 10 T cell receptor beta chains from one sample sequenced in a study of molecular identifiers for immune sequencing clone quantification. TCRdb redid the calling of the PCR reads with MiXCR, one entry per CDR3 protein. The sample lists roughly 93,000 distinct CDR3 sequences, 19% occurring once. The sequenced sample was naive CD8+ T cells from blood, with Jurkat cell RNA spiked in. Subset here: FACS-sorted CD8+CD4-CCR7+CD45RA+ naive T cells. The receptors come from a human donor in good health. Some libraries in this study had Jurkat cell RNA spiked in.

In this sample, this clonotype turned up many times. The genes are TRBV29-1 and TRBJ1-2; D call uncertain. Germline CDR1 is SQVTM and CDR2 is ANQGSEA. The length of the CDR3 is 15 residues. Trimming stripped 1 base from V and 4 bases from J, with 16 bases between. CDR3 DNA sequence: TGCAGCGTTGAAGCGGGTGGCAGTGGTACCTATGGCTACACCTTC. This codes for CSVEAGGSGTYGYTF.

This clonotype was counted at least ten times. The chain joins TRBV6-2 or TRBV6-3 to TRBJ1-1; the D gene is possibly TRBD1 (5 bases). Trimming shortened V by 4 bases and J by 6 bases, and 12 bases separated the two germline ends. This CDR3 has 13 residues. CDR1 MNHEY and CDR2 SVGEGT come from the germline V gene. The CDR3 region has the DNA TGTGCCAGCAGTTTGGGGCTTGGTGCTGAAGCTTTCTTT. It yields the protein CASSLGLGAEAFF.

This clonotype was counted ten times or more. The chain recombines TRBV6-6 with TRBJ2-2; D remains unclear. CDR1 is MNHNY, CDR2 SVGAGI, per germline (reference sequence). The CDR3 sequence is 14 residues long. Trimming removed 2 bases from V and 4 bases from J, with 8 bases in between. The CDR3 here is CASSYEVSTGELFF. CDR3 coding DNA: TGTGCCAGCAGTTACGAGGTTAGCACCGGGGAGCTGTTTTTT.

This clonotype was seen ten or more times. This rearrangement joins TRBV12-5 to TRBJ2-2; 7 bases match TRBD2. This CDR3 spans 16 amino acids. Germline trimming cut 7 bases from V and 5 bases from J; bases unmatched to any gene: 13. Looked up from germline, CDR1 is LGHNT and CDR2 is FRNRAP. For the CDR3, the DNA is TGTGCTAGTGCCAAACCTAGGGAGCGGGGAACCGGGGAGCTGTTTTTT. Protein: CASAKPRERGTGELFF.

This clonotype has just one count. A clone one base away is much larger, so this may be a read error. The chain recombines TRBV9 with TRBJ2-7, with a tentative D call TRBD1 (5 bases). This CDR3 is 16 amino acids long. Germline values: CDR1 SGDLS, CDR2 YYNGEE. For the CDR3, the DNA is TGTGCCAGCAGCCCCCAGGGAAGTAGCCATACCAACGAGCAGCACTTC. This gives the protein CASSPQGSSHTNEQHF.

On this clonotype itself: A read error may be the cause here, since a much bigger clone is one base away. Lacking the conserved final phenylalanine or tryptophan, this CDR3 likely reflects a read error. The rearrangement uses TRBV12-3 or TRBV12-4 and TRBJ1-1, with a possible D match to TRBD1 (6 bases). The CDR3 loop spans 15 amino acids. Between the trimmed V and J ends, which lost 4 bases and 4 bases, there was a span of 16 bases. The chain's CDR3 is CASSSPTRGGTEAFL. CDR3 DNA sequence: TGTGCCAGCAGTTCGCCCACCAGGGGTGGCACTGAAGCTTTCCTT.

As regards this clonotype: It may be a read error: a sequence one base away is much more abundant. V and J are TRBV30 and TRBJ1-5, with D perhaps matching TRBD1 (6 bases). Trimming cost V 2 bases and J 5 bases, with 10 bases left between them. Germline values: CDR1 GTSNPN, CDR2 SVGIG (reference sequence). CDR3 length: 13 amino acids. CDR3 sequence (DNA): TGTGCCTGGAGTCCGGGGGGCTATCAGCCCCAGCATTTT. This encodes CAWSPGGYQPQHF.

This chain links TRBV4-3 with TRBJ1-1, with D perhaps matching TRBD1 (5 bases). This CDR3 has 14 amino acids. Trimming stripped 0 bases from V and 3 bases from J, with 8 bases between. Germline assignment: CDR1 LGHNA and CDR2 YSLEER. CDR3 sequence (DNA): TGCGCCAGCAGCCAAGAAGTGGGGGACACTGAAGCTTTCTTT. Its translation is CASSQEVGDTEAFF.

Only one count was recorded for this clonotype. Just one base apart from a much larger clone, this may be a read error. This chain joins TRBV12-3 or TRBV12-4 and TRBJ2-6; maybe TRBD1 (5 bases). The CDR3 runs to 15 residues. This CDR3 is CASSLDSAGANVPTF. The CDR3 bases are TGTGCCAGCAGTTTAGACTCAGCTGGGGCCAACGTCCCGACTTTC.

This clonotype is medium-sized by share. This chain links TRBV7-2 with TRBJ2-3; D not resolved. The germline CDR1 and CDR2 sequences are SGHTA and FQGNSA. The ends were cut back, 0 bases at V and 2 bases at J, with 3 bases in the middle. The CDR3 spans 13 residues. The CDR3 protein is CASSLALTDTQYF. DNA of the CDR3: TGTGCCAGCAGCTTAGCTCTCACAGATACGCAGTATTTT.